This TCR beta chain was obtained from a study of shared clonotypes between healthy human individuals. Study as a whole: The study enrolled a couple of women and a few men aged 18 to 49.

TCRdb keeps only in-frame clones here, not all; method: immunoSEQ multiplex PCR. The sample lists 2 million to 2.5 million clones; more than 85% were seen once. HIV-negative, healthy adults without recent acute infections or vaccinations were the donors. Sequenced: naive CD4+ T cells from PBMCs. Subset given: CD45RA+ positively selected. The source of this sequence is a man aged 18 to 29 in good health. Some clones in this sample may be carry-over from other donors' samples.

Here the CDR3 reads CASSPAPQGAQYF. The DNA of the CDR3 is TGTGCCAGCAGTCCGGCCCCACAGGGGGCCCAGTACTTC. This sequence joins TRBV28 and TRBJ2-5; 8 bases align to TRBD1. The CDR3 totals 13 residues. Germline V gives CDR1 MDHEN, CDR2 SYDVKM. The ends lost 5 bases at V and 9 bases at J; junction bases unmatched: 8.